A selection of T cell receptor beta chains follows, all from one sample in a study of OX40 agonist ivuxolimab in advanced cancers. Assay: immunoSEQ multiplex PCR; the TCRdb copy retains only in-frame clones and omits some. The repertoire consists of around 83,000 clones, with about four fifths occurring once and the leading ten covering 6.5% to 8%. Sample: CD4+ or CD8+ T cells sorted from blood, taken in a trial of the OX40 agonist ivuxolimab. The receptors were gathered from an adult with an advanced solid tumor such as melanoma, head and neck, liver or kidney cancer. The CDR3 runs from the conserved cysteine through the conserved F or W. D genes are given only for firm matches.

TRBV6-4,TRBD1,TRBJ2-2,CASSDSGGQGNTGELFF
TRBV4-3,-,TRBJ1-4,CASSQEVGKLFF
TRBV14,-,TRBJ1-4,CASSQGSGLGEKLFF
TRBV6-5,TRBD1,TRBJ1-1,CAILDRGGTEAFF
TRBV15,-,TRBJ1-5,CATSRQGNSNQPQHF
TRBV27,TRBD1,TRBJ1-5,CASSLWGQGHQPQHF
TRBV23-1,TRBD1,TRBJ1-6,CASSLQGIGSPLHF
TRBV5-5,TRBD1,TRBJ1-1,CASSSAGTVNTEAFF
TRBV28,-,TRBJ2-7,CASSLSATPYEQYF
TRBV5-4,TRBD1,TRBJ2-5,CASSLSSGGQETQYF
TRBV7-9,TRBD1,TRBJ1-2,CASSFGTANYGYTF
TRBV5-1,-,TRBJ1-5,CASSPTLGSGQPQHF
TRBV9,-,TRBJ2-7,CASSVGSTGYEQYF
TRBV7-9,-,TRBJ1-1,CASSREGGTEAFF
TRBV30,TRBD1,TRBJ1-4,CAWSTTRQGGKEKLFF
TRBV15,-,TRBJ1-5,CATSRRSQEPQHF
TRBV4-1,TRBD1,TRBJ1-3,CASSQDRGTGGAGNTIYF
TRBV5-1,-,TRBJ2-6,CASSLGWRTGANVLTF
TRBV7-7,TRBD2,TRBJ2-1,CASSLAGVFNEQFF
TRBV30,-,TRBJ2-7,CAWSARDSDSYEQYF
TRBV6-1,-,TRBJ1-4,CASSRVANEKLFF
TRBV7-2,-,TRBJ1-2,CASSLDGNYGYTF
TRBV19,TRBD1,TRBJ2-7,CASSNRGSSYEQYF
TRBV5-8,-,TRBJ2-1,CASSFGGPEQFF
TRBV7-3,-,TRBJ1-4,CASSLTGREKLFF
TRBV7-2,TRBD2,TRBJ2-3,CASSLHVAGVPDTQYF
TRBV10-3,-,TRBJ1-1,CAISPRPPGENTEAFF